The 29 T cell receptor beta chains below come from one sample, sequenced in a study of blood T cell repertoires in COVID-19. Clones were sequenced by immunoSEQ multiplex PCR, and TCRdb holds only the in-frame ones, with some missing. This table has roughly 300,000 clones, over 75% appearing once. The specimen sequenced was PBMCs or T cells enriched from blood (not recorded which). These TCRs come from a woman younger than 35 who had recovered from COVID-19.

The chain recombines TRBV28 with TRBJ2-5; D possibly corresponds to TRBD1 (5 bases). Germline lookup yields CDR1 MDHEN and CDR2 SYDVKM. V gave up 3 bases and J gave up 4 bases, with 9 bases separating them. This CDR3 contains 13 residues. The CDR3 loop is CASSFRVGETQYF. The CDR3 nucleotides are TGTGCCAGCAGTTTCAGGGTCGGAGAGACCCAGTACTTC.

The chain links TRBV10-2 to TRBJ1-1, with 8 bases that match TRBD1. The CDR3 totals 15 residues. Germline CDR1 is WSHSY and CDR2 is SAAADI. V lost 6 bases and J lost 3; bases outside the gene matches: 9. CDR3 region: CASSGGQDSHTEAFF. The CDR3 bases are TGCGCCAGCAGCGGGGGACAGGACTCACACACTGAAGCTTTCTTT.

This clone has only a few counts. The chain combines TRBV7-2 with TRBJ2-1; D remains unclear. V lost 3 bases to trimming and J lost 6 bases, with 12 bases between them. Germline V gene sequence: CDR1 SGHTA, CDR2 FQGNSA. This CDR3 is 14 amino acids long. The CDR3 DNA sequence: TGTGCCAGCAGCTTCCTTAACACGGGCAATGAGCAGTTCTTC. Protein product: CASSFLNTGNEQFF.

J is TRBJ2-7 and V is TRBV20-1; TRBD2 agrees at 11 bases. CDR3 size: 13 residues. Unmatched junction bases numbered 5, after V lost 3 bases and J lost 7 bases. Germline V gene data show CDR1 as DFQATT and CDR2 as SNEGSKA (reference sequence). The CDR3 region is CSASYLAGGEQYF. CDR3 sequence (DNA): TGCAGTGCTAGTTACCTAGCGGGAGGAGAGCAGTACTTC.

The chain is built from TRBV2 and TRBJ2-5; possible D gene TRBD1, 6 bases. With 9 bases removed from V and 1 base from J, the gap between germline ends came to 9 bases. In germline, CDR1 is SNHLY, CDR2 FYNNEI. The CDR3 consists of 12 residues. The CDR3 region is CASGGSQETQYF. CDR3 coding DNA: TGTGCCAGTGGGGGCAGCCAAGAGACCCAGTACTTC.

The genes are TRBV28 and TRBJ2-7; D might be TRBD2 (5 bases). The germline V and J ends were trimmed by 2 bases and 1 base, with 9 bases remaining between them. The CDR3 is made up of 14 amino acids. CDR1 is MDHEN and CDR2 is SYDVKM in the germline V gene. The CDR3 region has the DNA TGTGCCAGCAGTTTAGACGGGGTTTCCTACGAGCAGTACTTC. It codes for CASSLDGVSYEQYF. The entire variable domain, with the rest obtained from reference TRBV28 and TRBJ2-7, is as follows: DVKVTQSSRYLVKRTGEKVFLECVQDMDHENMFWYRQDPGLGLRLIYFSYDVKMKEKGDIPEGYSVSREKKERFSLILESASTNQTSMYLCASSLDGVSYEQYFGPGTRLTVT.

CDR3 sequence reads: CSVEVLTSGTDTQYF. As DNA, the CDR3 is TGCAGCGTTGAGGTTTTGACTAGCGGCACAGATACGCAGTATTTT. The V gene is TRBV29-1, the J gene TRBJ2-3; TRBD2 matches 8 bases. The J segment lost 1 base and the V segment lost 3 bases, leaving 6 bases of the junction unmatched. Germline CDR1 reads SQVTM; CDR2 reads ANQGSEA. The CDR3 contains 15 residues.

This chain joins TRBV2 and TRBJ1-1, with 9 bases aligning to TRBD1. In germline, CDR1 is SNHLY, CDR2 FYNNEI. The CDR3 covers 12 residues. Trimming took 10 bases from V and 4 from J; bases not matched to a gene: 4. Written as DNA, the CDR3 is TGTGCCACCGACAGGGGGGGCACTGAAGCTTTCTTT. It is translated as CATDRGGTEAFF.

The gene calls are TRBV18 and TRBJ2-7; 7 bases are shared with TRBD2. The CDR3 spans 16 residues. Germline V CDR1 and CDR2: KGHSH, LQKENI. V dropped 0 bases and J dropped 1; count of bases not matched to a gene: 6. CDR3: CASSPPSGINSYEQYF. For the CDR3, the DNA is TGTGCCAGCTCACCACCGAGCGGGATCAATTCCTACGAGCAGTACTTC.

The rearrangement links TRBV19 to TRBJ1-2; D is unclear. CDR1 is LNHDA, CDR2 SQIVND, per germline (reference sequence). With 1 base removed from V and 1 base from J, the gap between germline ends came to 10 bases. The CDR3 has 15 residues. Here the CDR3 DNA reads TGTGCCAGTAGTATAGCCCCCACAGATAACTATGGCTACACCTTC. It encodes CASSIAPTDNYGYTF.

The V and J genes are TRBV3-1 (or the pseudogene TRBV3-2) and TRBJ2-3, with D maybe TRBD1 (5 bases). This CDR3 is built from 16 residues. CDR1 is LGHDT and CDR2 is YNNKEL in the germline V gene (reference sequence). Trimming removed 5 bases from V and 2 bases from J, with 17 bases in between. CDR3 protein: CASSSQWGGYTDTQYF. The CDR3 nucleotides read TGTGCCAGCAGCTCACAATGGGGCGGATACACAGATACGCAGTATTTT.

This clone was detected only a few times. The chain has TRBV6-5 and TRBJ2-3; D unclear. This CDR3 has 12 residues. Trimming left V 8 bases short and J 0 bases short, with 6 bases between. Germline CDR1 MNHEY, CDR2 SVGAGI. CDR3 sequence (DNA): TGTGCCAGCTGGCAGAGCACAGATACGCAGTATTTT. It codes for CASWQSTDTQYF.

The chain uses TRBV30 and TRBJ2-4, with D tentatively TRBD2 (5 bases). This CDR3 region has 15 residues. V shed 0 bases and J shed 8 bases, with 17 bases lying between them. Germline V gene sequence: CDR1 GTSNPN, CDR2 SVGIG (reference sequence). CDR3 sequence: CAWSVSTPGRDIQYF. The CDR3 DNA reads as TGTGCCTGGAGTGTATCCACGCCGGGAAGAGACATTCAGTACTTC.

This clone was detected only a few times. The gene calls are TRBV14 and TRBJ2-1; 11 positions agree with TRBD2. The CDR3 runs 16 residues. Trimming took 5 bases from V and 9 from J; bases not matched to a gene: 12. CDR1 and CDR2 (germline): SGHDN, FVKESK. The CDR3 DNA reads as TGTGCCAGCAGCTCGGGGACTAGCGGCTTGCCCAGTGAGCAGTTCTTC. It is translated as CASSSGTSGLPSEQFF.

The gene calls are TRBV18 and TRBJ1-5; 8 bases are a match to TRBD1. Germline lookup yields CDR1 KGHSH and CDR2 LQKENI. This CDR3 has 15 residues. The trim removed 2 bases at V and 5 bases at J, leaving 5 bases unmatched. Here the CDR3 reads CASSPNRGAHQPQHF. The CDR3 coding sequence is TGTGCCAGCTCACCAAACAGGGGGGCACATCAGCCCCAGCATTTT. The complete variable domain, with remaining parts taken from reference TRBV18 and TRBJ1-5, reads NAGVMQNPRHLVRRRGQEARLRCSPMKGHSHVYWYRQLPEEGLKFMVYLQKENIIDESGMPKERFSAEFPKEGPSILRIQQVVRGDSAAYFCASSPNRGAHQPQHFGDGTRLSIL.

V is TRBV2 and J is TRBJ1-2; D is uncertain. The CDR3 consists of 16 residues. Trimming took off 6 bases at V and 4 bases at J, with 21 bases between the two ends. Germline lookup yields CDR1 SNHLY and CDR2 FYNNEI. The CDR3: CASRDLDLIRGYGYTF. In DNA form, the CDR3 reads TGTGCCAGCAGGGACCTGGACCTTATACGGGGCTATGGCTACACCTTC.

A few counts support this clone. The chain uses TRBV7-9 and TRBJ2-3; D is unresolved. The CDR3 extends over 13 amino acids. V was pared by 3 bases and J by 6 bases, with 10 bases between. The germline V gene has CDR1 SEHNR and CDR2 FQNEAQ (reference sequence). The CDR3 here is CASSFSLEDTQYF. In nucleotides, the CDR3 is TGTGCCAGCAGCTTTTCGTTAGAGGATACGCAGTATTTT.

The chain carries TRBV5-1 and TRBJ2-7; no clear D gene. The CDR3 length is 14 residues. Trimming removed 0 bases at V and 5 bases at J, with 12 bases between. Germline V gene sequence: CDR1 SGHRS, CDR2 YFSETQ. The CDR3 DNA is TGCGCCAGCAGCTTGGGGGCCCCGAAGGACGAGCAGTACTTC. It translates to CASSLGAPKDEQYF.

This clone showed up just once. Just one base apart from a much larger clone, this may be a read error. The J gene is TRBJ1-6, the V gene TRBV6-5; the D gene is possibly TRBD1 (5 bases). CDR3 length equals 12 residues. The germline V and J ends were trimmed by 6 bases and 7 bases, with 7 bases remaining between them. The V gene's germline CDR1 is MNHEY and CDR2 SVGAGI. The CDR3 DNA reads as TGTGCCAGCAGGGGGGGGAATTCACCCCTCCACTTT. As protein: CASRGGNSPLHF.

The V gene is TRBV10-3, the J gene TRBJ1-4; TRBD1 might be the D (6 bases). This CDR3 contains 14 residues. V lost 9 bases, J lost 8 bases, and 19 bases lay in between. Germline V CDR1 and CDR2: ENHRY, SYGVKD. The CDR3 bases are TGTGCCATTGGGGGGGCAGGAGGAGAGGAAAAACTGTTTTTT. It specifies CAIGGAGGEEKLFF.

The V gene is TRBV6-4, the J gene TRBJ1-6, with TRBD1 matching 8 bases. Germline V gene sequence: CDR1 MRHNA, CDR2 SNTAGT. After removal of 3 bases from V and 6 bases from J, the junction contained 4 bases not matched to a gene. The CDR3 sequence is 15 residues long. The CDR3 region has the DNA TGTGCCAGCAGTGAACATGGACAGGGTAATTCACCCCTCCACTTT. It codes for CASSEHGQGNSPLHF.

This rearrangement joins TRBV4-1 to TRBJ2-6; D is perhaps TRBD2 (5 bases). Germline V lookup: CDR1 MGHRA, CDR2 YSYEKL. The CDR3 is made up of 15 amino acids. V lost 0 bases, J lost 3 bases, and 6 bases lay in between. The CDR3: CASSQEGSGANVLTF. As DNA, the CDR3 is TGCGCCAGCAGCCAAGAAGGGAGTGGGGCCAACGTCCTGACTTTC.

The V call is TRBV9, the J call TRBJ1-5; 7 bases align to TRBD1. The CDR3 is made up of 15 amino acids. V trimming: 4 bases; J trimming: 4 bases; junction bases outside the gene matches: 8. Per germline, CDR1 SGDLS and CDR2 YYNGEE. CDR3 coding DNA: TGTGCCAGCAGCCCACGAGGGACAGCTAATCAGCCCCAGCATTTT. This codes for CASSPRGTANQPQHF.

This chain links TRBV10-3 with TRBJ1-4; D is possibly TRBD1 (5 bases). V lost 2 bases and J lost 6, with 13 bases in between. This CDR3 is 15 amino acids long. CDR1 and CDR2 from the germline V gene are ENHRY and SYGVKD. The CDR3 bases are TGTGCCATCAGTGAGCGCAGGGTGGGTGATGAAAAACTGTTTTTT. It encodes CAISERRVGDEKLFF.

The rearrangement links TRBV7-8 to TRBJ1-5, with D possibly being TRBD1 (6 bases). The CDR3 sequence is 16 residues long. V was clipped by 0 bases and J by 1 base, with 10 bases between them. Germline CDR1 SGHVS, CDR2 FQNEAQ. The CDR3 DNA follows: TGTGCCAGCAGCTTAGCGCTGGGGGCGAGCAATCAGCCCCAGCATTTT. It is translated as CASSLALGASNQPQHF. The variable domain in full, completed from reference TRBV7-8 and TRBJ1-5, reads GAGVSQSPRYKVAKRGQDVALRCDPISGHVSLFWYQQALGQGPEFLTYFQNEAQLDKSGLPSDRFFAERPEGSVSTLKIQRTQQEDSAVYLCASSLALGASNQPQHFGDGTRLSIL.

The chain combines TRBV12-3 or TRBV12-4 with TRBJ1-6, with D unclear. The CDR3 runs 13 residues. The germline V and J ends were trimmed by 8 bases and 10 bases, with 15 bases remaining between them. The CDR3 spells CASAGVYKSPLHF. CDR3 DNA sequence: TGTGCCAGCGCCGGGGTTTACAAATCACCCCTCCACTTT.

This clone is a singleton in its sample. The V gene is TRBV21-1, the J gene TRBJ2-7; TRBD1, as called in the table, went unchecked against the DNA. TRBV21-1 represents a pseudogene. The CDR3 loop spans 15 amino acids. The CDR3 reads CASSKEAGGHYEQYF. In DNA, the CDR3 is TGTGCCAGCAGCAAAGAGGCAGGGGGCCATTACGAGCAGTACTTC.

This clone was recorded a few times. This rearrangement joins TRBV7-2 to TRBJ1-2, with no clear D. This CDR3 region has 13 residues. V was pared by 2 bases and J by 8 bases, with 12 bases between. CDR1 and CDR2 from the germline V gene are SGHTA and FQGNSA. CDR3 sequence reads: CASSLLAPSGYTF. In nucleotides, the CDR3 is TGTGCCAGCAGCTTATTAGCCCCCTCGGGCTACACCTTC.

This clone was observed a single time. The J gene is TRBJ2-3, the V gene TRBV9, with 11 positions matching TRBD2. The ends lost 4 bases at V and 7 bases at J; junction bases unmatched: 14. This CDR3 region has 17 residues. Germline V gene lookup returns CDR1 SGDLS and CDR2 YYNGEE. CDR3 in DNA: TGTGCCAGCAGCCTTGATAGCGGGGGGGCCATATCAAATACGCAGTATTTT. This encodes CASSLDSGGAISNTQYF.